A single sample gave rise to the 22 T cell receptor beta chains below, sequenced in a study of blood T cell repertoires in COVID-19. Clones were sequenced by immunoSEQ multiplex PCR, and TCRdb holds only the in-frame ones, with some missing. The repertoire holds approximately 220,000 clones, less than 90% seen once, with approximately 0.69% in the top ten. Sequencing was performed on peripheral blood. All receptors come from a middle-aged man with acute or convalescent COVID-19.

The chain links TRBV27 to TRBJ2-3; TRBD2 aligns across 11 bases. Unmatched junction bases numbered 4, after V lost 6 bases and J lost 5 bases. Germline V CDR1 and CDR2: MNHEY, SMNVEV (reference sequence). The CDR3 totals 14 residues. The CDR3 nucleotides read TGTGCCAGCAGGGTAGCGGGAGGGATAGATACGCAGTATTTT. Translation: CASRVAGGIDTQYF.

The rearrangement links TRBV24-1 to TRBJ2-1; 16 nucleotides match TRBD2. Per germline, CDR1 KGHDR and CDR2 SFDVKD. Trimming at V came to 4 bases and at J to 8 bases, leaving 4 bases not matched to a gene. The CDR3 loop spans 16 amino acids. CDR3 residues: CATSDRGTSGGDEQFF. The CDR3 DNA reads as TGTGCCACCAGTGACAGAGGGACTAGCGGGGGGGATGAGCAGTTCTTC.

This chain's CDR3 is CASTRGAALHNEQFF. The CDR3 DNA is TGTGCCAGCACCAGGGGGGCGGCCCTGCATAATGAGCAGTTCTTC. The chain carries TRBV9 and TRBJ2-1, with TRBD1 as a possible D gene (7 bases). Germline V lookup: CDR1 SGDLS, CDR2 YYNGEE. The CDR3 totals 15 residues. The ends were cut back, 6 bases at V and 7 bases at J, with 20 bases in the middle.

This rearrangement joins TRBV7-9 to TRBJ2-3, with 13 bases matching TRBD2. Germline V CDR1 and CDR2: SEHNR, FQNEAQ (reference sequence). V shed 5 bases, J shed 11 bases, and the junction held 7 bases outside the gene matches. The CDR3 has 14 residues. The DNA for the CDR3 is TGTGCCAGCAGCATAGGACTAGCGGGAGCGGGGCAGTATTTT. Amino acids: CASSIGLAGAGQYF.

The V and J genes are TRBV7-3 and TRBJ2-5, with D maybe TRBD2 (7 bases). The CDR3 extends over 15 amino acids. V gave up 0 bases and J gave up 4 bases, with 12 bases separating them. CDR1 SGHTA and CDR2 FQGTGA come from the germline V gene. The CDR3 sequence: CASSLTGGGAETQYF. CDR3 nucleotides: TGTGCCAGCAGCTTAACCGGCGGGGGCGCAGAGACCCAGTACTTC. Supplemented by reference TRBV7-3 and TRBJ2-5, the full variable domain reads GAGVSQTPSNKVTEKGKYVELRCDPISGHTALYWYRQSLGQGPEFLIYFQGTGAADDSGLPNDRFFAVRPEGSVSTLKIQRTERGDSAVYLCASSLTGGGAETQYFGPGTRLLVL.

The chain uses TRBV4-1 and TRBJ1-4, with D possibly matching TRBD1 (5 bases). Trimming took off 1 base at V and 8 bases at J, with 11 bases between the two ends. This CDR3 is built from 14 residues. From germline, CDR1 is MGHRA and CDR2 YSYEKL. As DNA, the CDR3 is TGCGCCAGCAGCCAAGCCTCACCAGGGGAAAAACTGTTTTTT. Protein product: CASSQASPGEKLFF.

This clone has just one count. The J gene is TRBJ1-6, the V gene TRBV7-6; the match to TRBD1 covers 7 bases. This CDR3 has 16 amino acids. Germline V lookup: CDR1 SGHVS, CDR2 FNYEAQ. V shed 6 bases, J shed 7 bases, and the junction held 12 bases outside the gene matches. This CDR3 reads CASRDAPGQTNSPLHF. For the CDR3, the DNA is TGTGCCAGCAGGGATGCCCCGGGACAGACAAATTCACCCCTCCACTTT. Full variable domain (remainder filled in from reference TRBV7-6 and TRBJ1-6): GAGVSQSPRYKVTKRGQDVALRCDPISGHVSLYWYRQALGQGPEFLTYFNYEAQQDKSGLPNDRFSAERPEGSISTLTIQRTEQRDSAMYRCASRDAPGQTNSPLHFGNGTRLTVT.

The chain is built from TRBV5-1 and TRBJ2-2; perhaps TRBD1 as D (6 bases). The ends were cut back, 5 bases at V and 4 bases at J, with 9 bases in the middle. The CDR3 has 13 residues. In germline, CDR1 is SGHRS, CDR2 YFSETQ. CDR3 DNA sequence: TGCGCCAGCAGGATGGGGGCCACCGGGGAGCTGTTTTTT. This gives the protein CASRMGATGELFF.

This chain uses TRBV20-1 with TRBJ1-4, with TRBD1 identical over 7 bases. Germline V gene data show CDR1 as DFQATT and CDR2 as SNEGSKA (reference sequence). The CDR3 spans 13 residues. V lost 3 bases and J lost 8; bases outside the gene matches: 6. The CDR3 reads CSASGTEEEKLFF. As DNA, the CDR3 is TGCAGTGCTAGTGGGACAGAGGAGGAAAAACTGTTTTTT.

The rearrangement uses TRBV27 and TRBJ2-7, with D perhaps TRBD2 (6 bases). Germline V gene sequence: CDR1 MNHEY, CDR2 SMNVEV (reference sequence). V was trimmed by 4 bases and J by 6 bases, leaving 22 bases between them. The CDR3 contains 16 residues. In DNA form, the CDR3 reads TGTGCCAGCAGTTGCCCCCGAATAGGGCGGGATGGCGAGCAGTACTTC. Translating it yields CASSCPRIGRDGEQYF.

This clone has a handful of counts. Here the CDR3 reads CAWRPGDSNQPQHF. The DNA of the CDR3 is TGTGCCTGGAGGCCCGGGGATAGCAATCAGCCCCAGCATTTT. This rearrangement joins TRBV30 to TRBJ1-5; D ambiguous. Germline V lookup: CDR1 GTSNPN, CDR2 SVGIG (reference sequence). CDR3 length: 14 residues. V lost 3 bases and J lost 0, with 9 bases in between.

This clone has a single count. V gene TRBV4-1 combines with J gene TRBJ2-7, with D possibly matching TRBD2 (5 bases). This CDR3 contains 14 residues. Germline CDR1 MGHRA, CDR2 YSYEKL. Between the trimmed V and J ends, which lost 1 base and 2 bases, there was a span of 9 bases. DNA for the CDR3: TGCGCCAGCAGCCAAGGATGGGGAGCCTACGAGCAGTACTTC. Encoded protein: CASSQGWGAYEQYF.

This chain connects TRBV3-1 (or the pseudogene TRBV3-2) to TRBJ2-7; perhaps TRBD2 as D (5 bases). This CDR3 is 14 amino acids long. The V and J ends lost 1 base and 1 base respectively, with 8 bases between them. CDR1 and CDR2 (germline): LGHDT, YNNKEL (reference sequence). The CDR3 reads CASSQAGFSYEQYF. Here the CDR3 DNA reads TGTGCCAGCAGCCAAGCGGGGTTTTCCTACGAGCAGTACTTC.

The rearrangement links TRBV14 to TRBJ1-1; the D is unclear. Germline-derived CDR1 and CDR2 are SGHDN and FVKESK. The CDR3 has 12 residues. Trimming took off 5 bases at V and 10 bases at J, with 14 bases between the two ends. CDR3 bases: TGTGCCAGCAGCTCTACTGGGCGGGGAGCTTTCTTT. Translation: CASSSTGRGAFF.

The CDR3: CASSSGQSYGYTF. The CDR3, as DNA: TGCGCCAGCAGCTCGGGACAGTCCTATGGCTACACCTTC. V and J are TRBV5-1 and TRBJ1-2; 7 bases map to TRBD1. CDR3 length: 13 amino acids. Trimming took 3 bases from V and 4 from J; bases not matched to a gene: 3. The germline CDR1 and CDR2 sequences are SGHRS and YFSETQ.

The CDR3, as DNA: TGTGCCAGCAGCCCCCTGGGACTAGCGGGAGGAAATGAGCAGTTCTTC. As protein: CASSPLGLAGGNEQFF. The V and J genes are TRBV9 and TRBJ2-1; the match to TRBD2 covers 15 bases. The CDR3 totals 16 residues. Trimming at V came to 4 bases and at J to 7 bases, leaving 6 bases not matched to a gene. The germline V gene encodes CDR1 SGDLS and CDR2 YYNGEE. The full variable domain, rest sourced from reference TRBV9 and TRBJ2-1, is DSGVTQTPKHLITATGQRVTLRCSPRSGDLSVYWYQQSLDQGLQFLIQYYNGEERAKGNILERFSAQQFPDLHSELNLSSLELGDSALYFCASSPLGLAGGNEQFFGPGTRLTVL.

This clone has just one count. This CDR3 is CSVGGGSPDTQYF. DNA of the CDR3: TGCAGCGTTGGGGGCGGGAGCCCAGATACGCAGTATTTT. The chain employs TRBV29-1 and TRBJ2-3; 7 positions match TRBD2. The CDR3 spans 13 residues. Germline V gene sequence: CDR1 SQVTM, CDR2 ANQGSEA. V trimming: 4 bases; J trimming: 4 bases; junction bases outside the gene matches: 5.

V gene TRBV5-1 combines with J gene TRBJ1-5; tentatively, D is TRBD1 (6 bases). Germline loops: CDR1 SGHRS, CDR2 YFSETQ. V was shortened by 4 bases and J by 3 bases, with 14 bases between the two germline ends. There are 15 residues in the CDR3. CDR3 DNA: TGCGCCAGCAGCCCAACCGGGACATTCAATCAGCCCCAGCATTTT. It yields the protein CASSPTGTFNQPQHF.

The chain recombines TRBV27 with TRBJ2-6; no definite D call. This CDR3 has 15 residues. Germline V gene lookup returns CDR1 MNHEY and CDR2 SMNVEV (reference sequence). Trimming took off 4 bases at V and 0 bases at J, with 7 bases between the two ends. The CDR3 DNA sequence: TGTGCCAGCAGTTCGTACAGCTCTGGGGCCAACGTCCTGACTTTC. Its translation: CASSSYSSGANVLTF.

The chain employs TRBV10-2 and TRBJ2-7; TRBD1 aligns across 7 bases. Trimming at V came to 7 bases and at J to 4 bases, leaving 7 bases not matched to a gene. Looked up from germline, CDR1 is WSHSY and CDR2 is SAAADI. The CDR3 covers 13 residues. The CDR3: CASNDRVQYEQYF. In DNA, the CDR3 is TGCGCCAGCAATGACAGGGTGCAATACGAGCAGTACTTC.

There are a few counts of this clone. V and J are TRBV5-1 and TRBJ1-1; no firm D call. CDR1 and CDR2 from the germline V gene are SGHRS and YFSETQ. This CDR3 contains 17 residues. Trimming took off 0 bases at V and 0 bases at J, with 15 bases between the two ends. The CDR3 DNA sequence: TGCGCCAGCAGCTTGGCCGGAGGGATCGACATGAACACTGAAGCTTTCTTT. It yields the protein CASSLAGGIDMNTEAFF.

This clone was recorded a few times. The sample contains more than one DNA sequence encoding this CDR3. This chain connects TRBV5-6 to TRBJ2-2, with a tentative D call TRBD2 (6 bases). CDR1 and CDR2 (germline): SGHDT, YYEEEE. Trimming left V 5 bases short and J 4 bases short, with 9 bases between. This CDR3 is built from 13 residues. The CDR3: CASSLGGTGELFF. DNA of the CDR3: TGTGCCAGCAGTCTCGGGGGCACCGGGGAGCTGTTTTTT.